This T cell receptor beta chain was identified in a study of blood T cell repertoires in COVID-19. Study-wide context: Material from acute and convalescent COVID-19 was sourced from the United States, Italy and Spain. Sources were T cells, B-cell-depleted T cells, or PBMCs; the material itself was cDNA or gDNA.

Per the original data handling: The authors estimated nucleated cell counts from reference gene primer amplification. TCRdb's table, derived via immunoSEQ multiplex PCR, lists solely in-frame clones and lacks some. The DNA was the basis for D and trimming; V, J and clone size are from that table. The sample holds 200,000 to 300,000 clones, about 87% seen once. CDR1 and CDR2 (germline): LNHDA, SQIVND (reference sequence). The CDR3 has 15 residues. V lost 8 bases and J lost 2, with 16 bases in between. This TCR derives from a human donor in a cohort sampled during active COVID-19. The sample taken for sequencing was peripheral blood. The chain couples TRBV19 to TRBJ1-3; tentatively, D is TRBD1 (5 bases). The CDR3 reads CASSDPGTAGNTIYF. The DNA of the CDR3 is TGTGCCAGTTCCGACCCCGGGACTGCTGGAAACACCATATATTTT.